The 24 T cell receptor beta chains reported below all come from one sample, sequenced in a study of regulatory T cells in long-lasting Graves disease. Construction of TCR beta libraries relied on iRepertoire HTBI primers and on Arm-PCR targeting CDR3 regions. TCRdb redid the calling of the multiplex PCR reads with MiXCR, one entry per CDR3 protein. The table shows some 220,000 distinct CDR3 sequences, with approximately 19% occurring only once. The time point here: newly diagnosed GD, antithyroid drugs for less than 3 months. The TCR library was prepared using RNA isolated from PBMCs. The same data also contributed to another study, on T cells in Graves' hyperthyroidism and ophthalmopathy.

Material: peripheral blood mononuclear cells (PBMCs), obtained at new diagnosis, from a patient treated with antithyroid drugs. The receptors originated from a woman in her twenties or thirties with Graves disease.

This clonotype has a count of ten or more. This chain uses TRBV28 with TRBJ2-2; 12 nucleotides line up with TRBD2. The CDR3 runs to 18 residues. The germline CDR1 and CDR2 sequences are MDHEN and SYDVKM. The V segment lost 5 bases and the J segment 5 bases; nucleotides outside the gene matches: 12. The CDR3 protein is CASSVTPTGTSGTGELFF. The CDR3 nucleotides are TGTGCCAGCAGTGTTACACCCACCGGGACTAGCGGGACCGGGGAGCTGTTTTTT.

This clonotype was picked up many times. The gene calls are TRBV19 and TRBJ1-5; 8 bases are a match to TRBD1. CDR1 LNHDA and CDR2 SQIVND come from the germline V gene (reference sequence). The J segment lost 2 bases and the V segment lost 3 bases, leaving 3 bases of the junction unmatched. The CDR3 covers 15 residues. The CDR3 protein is CASSMGGQGNQPQHF. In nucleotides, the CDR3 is TGTGCCAGTAGTATGGGGGGACAGGGCAATCAGCCCCAGCATTTT.

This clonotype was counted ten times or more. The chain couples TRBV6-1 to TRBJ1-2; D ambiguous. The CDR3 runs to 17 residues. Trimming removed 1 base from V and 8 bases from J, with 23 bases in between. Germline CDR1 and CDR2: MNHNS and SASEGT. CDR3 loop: CASSEGDFGALRWGYTF. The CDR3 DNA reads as TGTGCCAGCAGTGAAGGGGATTTCGGAGCCCTTCGCTGGGGCTACACCTTC.

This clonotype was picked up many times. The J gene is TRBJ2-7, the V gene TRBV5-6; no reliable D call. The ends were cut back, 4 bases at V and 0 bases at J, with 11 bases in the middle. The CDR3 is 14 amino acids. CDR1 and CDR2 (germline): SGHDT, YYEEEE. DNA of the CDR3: TGTGCCAGCAGCCCCGTCCTAAGCTCCTACGAGCAGTACTTC. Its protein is CASSPVLSSYEQYF.

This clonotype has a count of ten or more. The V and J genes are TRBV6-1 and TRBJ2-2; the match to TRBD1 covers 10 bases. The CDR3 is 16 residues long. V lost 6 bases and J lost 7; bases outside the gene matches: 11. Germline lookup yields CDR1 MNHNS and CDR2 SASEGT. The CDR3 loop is CASSTVGQGIVGELFF. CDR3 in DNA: TGTGCCAGCAGCACAGTGGGACAGGGGATTGTCGGGGAGCTGTTTTTT.

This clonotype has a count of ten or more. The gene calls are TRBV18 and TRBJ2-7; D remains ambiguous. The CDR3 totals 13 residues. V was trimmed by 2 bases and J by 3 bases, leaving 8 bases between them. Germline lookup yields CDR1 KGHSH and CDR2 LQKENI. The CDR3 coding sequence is TGTGCCAGCTCACCAAACACACACTACGAGCAGTACTTC. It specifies CASSPNTHYEQYF.

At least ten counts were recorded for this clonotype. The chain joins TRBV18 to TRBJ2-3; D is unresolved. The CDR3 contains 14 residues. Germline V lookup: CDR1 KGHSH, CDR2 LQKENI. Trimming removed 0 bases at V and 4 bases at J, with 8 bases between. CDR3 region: CASSPPDPADTQYF. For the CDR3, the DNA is TGTGCCAGCTCACCACCGGACCCCGCAGATACGCAGTATTTT.

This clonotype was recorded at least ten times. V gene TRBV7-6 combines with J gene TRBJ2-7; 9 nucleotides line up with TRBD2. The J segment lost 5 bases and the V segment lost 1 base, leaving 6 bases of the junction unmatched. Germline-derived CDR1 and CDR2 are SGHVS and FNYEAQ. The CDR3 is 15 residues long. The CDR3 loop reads CASSLVPSGNDEQYF. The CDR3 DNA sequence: TGTGCCAGCAGCTTAGTCCCTAGCGGGAACGACGAGCAGTACTTC. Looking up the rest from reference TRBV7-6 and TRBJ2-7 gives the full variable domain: GAGVSQSPRYKVTKRGQDVALRCDPISGHVSLYWYRQALGQGPEFLTYFNYEAQQDKSGLPNDRFSAERPEGSISTLTIQRTEQRDSAMYRCASSLVPSGNDEQYFGPGTRLTVT.

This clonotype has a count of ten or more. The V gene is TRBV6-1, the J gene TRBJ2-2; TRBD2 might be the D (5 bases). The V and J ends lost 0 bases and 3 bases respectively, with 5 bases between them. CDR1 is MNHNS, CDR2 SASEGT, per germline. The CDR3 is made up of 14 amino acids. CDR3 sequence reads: CASSEAGDTGELFF. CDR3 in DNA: TGTGCCAGCAGTGAAGCGGGAGACACCGGGGAGCTGTTTTTT.

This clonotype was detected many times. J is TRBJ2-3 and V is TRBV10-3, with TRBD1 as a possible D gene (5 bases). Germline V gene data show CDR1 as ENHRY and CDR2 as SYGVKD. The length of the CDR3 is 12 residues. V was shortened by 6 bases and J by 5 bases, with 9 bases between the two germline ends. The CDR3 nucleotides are TGTGCCATCAGCCCCCAGGGAGATACGCAGTATTTT. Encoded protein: CAISPQGDTQYF.

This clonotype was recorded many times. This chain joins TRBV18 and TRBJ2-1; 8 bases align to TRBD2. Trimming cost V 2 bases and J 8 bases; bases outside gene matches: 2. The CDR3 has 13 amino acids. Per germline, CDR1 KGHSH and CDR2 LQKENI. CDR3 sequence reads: CASSPRTSYEQFF. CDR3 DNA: TGTGCCAGCTCACCAAGGACTAGCTATGAGCAGTTCTTC.

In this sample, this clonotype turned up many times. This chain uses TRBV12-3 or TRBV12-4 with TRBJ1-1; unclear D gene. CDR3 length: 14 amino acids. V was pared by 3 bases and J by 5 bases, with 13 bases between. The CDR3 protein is CASSFAGKGTEAFF. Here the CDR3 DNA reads TGTGCCAGCAGTTTCGCCGGGAAAGGGACTGAAGCTTTCTTT.

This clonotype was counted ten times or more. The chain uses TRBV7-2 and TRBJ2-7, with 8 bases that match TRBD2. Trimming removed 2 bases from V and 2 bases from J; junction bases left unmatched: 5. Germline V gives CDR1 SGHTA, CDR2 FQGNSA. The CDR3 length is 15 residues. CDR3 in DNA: TGTGCCAGCAGCTTAACCCCAGCGGGGGCCTACGAGCAGTACTTC. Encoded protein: CASSLTPAGAYEQYF.

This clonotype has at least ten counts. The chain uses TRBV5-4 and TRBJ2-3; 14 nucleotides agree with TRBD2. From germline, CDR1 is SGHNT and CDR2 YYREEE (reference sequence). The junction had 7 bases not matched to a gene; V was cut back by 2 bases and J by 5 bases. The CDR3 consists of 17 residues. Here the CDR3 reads CASSLGTSGGGLDTQYF. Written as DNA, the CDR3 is TGTGCCAGCAGCTTAGGGACTAGCGGGGGAGGTTTAGATACGCAGTATTTT.

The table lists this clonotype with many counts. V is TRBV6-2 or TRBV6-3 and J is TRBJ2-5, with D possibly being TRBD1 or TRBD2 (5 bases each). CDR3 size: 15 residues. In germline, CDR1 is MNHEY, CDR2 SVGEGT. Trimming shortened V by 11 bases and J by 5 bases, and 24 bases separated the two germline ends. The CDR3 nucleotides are TGTGCCGCCACGAGTCCAGGGTGGGAGCGGGAGACCCAGTACTTC. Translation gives CAATSPGWERETQYF.

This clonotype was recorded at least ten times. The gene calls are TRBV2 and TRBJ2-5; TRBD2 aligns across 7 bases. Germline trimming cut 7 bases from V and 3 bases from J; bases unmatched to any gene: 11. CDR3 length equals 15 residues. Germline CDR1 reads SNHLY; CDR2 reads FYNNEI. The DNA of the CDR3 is TGTGCCAGCAAGCCAGAGCGGGGCAAAAAAGAGACCCAGTACTTC. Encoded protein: CASKPERGKKETQYF. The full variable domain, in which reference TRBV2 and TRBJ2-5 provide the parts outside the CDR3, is EPEVTQTPSHQVTQMGQEVILRCVPISNHLYFYWYRQILGQKVEFLVSFYNNEISEKSEIFDDQFSVERPDGSNFTLKIRSTKLEDSAMYFCASKPERGKKETQYFGPGTRLLVL.

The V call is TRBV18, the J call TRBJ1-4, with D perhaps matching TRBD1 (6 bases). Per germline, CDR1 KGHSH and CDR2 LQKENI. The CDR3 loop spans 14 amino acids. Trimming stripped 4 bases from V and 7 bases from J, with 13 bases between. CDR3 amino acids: CASSRNTQGEKLFF. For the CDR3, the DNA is TGTGCCAGCTCACGGAATACACAGGGTGAAAAACTGTTTTTT.

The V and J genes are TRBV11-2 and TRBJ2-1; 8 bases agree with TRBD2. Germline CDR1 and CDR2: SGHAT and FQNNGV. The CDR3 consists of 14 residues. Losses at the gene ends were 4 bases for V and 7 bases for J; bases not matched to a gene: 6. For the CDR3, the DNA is TGTGCCAGCAGCTACGAGCGGGAGTGGAATGAGCAGTTCTTC. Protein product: CASSYEREWNEQFF.

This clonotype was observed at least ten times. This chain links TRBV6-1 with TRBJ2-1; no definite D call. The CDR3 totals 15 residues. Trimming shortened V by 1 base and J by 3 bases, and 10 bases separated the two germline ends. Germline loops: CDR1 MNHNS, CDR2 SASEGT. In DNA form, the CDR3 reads TGTGCCAGCAGTGAAGTAACCGGCTTCTACAATGAGCAGTTCTTC. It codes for CASSEVTGFYNEQFF.

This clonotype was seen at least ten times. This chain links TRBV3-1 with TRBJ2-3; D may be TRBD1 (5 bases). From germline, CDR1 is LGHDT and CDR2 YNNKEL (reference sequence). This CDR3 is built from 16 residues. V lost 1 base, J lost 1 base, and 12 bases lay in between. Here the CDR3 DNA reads TGTGCCAGCAGCCAAGGACCAGGGCGAGGCACAGATACGCAGTATTTT. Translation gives CASSQGPGRGTDTQYF.

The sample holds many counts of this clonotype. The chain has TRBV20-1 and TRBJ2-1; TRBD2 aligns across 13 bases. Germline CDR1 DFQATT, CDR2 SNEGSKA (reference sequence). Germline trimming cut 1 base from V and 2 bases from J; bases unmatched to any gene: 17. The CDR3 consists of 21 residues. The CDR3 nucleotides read TGCAGTGCTAGAGCGCCACAGGGGGCCGTTACTAGCGGGAGGGCCTACAATGAGCAGTTCTTC. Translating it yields CSARAPQGAVTSGRAYNEQFF.

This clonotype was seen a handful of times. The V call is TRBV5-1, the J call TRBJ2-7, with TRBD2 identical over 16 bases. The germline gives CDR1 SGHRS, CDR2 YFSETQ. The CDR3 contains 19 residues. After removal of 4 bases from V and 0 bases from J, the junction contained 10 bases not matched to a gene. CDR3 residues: CASSASGLAGGRSSYEQYF. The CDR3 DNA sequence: TGCGCCAGCAGCGCCTCGGGACTAGCGGGAGGGAGGAGCTCCTACGAGCAGTACTTC.

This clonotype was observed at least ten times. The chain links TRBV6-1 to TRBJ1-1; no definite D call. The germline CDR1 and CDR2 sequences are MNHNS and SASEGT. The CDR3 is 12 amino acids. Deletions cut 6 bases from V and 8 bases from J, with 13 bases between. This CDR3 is CASSFLGEEAFF. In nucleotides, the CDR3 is TGTGCCAGCAGCTTCCTCGGGGAAGAAGCTTTCTTT.

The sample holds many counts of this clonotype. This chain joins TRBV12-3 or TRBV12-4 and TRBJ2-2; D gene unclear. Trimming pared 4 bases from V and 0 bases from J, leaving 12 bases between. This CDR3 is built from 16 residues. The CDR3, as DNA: TGTGCCAGCAGTTCATCAACCGGCTCGAACACCGGGGAGCTGTTTTTT. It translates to CASSSSTGSNTGELFF.